This T cell receptor (beta chain) is drawn from a study of cytomegalovirus exposure and HLA in healthy donors. Study-wide results and caveats: A classifier reportedly called cytomegalovirus status with high sensitivity and specificity.

Comments on this clone: As yet, its antigen is unknown. The junction departs from the called germline gene at one end, perhaps through a read error.

60 Vbeta and 13 Jbeta primers were used in PCR. The protocol was immunoSEQ multiplex PCR, while the TCRdb copy is restricted to in-frame clones and leaves out a portion. The sample records about 200,000 clones, approximately 82% being singletons. CDR3 length: 12 amino acids. Germline CDR1 reads SEHNR; CDR2 reads FQNEAQ (reference sequence). The source material was PBMCs. The TCR originated in a man in his late teens or twenties in good health and CMV-seronegative. This sequence joins TRBV7-9 and TRBJ1-2; 7 positions match TRBD1. The CDR3 is CSSSLGQENYTF. For the CDR3, the DNA is TGTTCCAGCAGCTTAGGACAGGAGAACTACACCTTC.